Included here is one T cell receptor (beta chain) sequence, with context. This entry comes from a study of blood T cell repertoires in COVID-19. Study information: T cells, B-cell-depleted T cells, or PBMCs provided the cDNA or gDNA that served as material.

The repertoire was sequenced with immunoSEQ multiplex PCR; TCRdb's copy has only in-frame clones and lacks some. The sample shows about 120,000 clones, 60% to 85% of them seen only once. Germline lookup yields CDR1 SGDLS and CDR2 YYNGEE. This CDR3 region has 15 residues. The trim removed 5 bases at V and 4 bases at J, leaving 8 bases unmatched. This chain uses TRBV9 with TRBJ2-7; 11 nucleotides agree with TRBD2. The TCR was taken from a human donor with acute or convalescent COVID-19. The donor label of this sample is uncertain. Sequencing input: peripheral blood. The CDR3 spells CASSPLTSGVYEQYF. The CDR3 DNA is TGTGCCAGCAGTCCTCTGACTAGCGGGGTATACGAGCAGTACTTC.